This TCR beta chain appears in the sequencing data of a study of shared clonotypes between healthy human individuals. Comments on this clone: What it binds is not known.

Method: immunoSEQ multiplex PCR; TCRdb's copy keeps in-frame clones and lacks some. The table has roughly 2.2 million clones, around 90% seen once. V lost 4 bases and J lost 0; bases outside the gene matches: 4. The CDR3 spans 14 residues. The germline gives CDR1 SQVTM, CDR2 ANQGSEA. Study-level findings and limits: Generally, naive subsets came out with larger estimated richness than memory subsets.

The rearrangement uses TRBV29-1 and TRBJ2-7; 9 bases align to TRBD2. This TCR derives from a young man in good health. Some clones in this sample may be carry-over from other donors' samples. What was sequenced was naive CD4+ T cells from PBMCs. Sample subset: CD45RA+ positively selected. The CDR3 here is CSVVVSGSSYEQYF. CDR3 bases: TGCAGCGTTGTAGTTAGCGGGAGCTCCTACGAGCAGTACTTC.